Presented here are 29 T cell receptor beta chains from one specimen sequenced in a study of blood T cells in healthy people across ages. Using a J-beta primer mix together with a sample-barcoded 5' primer, a second PCR was run for roughly 6 to 12 cycles. TCRdb processed the 5' RACE reads anew with MiXCR; each CDR3 protein has one entry. This sample carries 1,500,000 or so distinct CDR3 sequences, roughly 64% of them seen once, and the ten largest clones take approximately 7%. Sequences were obtained from blood. These receptors all come from a man aged 18-30 years in good health.

The chain couples TRBV7-6 to TRBJ2-1; D gene uncertain. The CDR3 totals 14 residues. Germline lookup yields CDR1 SGHVS and CDR2 FNYEAQ. Trimming left V 5 bases short and J 3 bases short, with 11 bases between. The CDR3 reads CASSPGYHYNEQFF. CDR3 nucleotide sequence: TGTGCCAGCAGCCCCGGTTATCACTACAATGAGCAGTTCTTC.

The gene calls are TRBV29-1 and TRBJ2-2; D may match TRBD1 or TRBD2 (6 bases each). The CDR3 is 15 residues long. V lost 2 bases and J 2 bases, leaving 12 bases between the germline ends. Germline V lookup: CDR1 SQVTM, CDR2 ANQGSEA. The DNA of the CDR3 is TGCAGCGTTGAATCGGGGGCAGTTAACACCGGGGAGCTGTTTTTT. It is translated as CSVESGAVNTGELFF.

V gene TRBV29-1 combines with J gene TRBJ2-5; 10 nucleotides agree with TRBD1. The J call may be wrong; the DNA end is better matched by TRBJ2-7. This CDR3 has 12 amino acids. Germline CDR1 SQVTM, CDR2 ANQGSEA. CDR3 sequence: CSGGDRGHEQYF. The CDR3 nucleotides read TGCAGCGGCGGGGACAGGGGCCACGAGCAGTACTTC.

This chain uses TRBV10-3 with TRBJ2-7; D is unclear. The V end was cut by 4 bases, the J end by 4 bases, with 8 bases between. The CDR3 has 12 amino acids. From germline, CDR1 is ENHRY and CDR2 SYGVKD. The CDR3 spells CAISGSVYEQYF. The CDR3 DNA reads as TGTGCCATCAGTGGCTCCGTTTACGAGCAGTACTTC.

This clonotype was recorded at least ten times. The CDR3 DNA sequence: TGCAGCCCAGTCGGGCCGGGGGAGCAGTTCTTC. Translation gives CSPVGPGEQFF. The chain carries TRBV29-1 and TRBJ2-1, with a tentative D call TRBD2 (5 bases). Germline V CDR1 and CDR2: SQVTM, ANQGSEA. The ends were cut back, 8 bases at V and 10 bases at J, with 15 bases in the middle. This CDR3 region has 11 residues.

The gene calls are TRBV5-6 and TRBJ2-4, with a weak D call TRBD2 (5 bases). Trimming removed 3 bases from V and 10 bases from J, with 11 bases in between. This CDR3 is built from 12 residues. Germline V CDR1 and CDR2: SGHDT, YYEEEE. The CDR3 loop is CASSSPSGIQYF. CDR3 sequence (DNA): TGTGCCAGCAGCTCCCCCTCGGGGATTCAGTACTTC.

This sequence joins TRBV14 and TRBJ1-6, with 8 bases identical to TRBD1. The CDR3 length is 16 residues. Germline V lookup: CDR1 SGHDN, CDR2 FVKESK. J was trimmed by 7 bases and V by 0 bases; bases with no gene match: 5. Here the CDR3 DNA reads TGTGCCAGCAGCCAAGATTCTGGGACAGGCAATTCACCCCTCCACTTT. It encodes CASSQDSGTGNSPLHF.

The DNA for the CDR3 is TGCAGCGTTGACTCTCCTGCCGGCGTTTACAATGAGCAGTTCTTC. Its translation is CSVDSPAGVYNEQFF. The chain employs TRBV29-1 and TRBJ2-1; D unclear. The germline gives CDR1 SQVTM, CDR2 ANQGSEA. This CDR3 comprises 15 residues. V lost 3 bases, J lost 4 bases, and 16 bases lay in between.

The chain combines TRBV4-3 with TRBJ2-7, with TRBD2 matching 8 bases. V dropped 2 bases and J dropped 6; count of bases not matched to a gene: 6. In germline, CDR1 is LGHNA, CDR2 YSLEER. The CDR3 extends over 14 amino acids. The DNA for the CDR3 is TGCGCCAGCAGCCAATTCGGGACTAGGGGCGAGCAGTACTTC. This encodes CASSQFGTRGEQYF.

This chain uses TRBV5-1 with TRBJ2-3; 8 bases align to TRBD1. The CDR3 is made up of 15 amino acids. V dropped 3 bases and J dropped 5; count of bases not matched to a gene: 8. CDR1 SGHRS and CDR2 YFSETQ come from the germline V gene. The CDR3 sequence: CASSSDRGWIDTQYF. DNA of the CDR3: TGCGCCAGCAGCTCCGACAGGGGATGGATAGATACGCAGTATTTT. Filled out from reference TRBV5-1 and TRBJ2-3, the complete variable domain reads KAGVTQTPRYLIKTRGQQVTLSCSPISGHRSVSWYQQTPGQGLQFLFEYFSETQRNKGNFPGRFSGRQFSNSRSEMNVSTLELGDSALYLCASSSDRGWIDTQYFGPGTRLTVL.

The chain is built from TRBV10-3 and TRBJ2-3; D may be TRBD2 (6 bases). The germline V gene encodes CDR1 ENHRY and CDR2 SYGVKD. Trimming removed 6 bases from V and 5 bases from J, with 15 bases in between. The CDR3 runs to 14 residues. The DNA of the CDR3 is TGTGCCATCAGAGGGCCGGGACTCCGAGATACGCAGTATTTT. Its protein product is CAIRGPGLRDTQYF.

V gene TRBV7-9 combines with J gene TRBJ2-2; TRBD1 matches at 9 bases. The CDR3 length is 15 residues. V shed 5 bases, J shed 7 bases, and the junction held 8 bases outside the gene matches. Per the germline V gene, CDR1 is SEHNR and CDR2 is FQNEAQ (reference sequence). The CDR3 region has the DNA TGTGCCAGCAGCCGTCCCGGGACAGGGAGCGGGGAGCTGTTTTTT. It yields the protein CASSRPGTGSGELFF.

V is TRBV24-1 and J is TRBJ2-3, with a possible D match to TRBD2 (6 bases). Germline V gives CDR1 KGHDR, CDR2 SFDVKD. The CDR3 runs 14 residues. V was clipped by 0 bases and J by 3 bases, with 6 bases between them. CDR3 in amino acids: CATSDLAGTDTQYF. CDR3 coding DNA: TGTGCCACCAGTGATTTGGCGGGGACAGATACGCAGTATTTT.

Regarding this clonotype: A junction boundary mismatches the germline segment, possibly from a read error. The rearrangement links TRBV9 to TRBJ1-6, with 12 bases aligning to TRBD1. CDR3 length: 16 residues. Germline lookup yields CDR1 SGDLS and CDR2 YYNGEE. The CDR3 spells CARSLGGTGGVMALHF. CDR3 coding DNA: TGTGCCCGCAGCTTAGGCGGGACAGGGGGCGTCATGGCCCTCCACTTT.

In its sample, this clonotype was seen a few times. The J gene is TRBJ1-2, the V gene TRBV21-1. TRBV21-1 is labeled a pseudogene. This CDR3 comprises 13 residues. DNA for the CDR3: TGTGCCAGCAGCAAAAAAGAGAACTATGGCTACACCTTC. Encoded protein: CASSKKENYGYTF.

Note on this clonotype: One end of the junction does not line up with germline, which may come from a read error. The chain links TRBV14 to TRBJ2-7; TRBD2 might be the D (6 bases). CDR1 and CDR2 (germline): SGHDN, FVKESK. The CDR3 runs 14 residues. Here the CDR3 reads CACSHLGEAYEQYF. In DNA, the CDR3 is TGTGCCTGCAGCCACCTTGGGGAGGCATACGAGCAGTACTTC.

For the CDR3, the DNA is TGCGCCAGCAGCCAAGATCCACCTCCGGGGACTCAGCCCCAGCATTTT. Its protein product is CASSQDPPPGTQPQHF. The V call is TRBV4-1, the J call TRBJ1-5, with a weak D call TRBD1 (5 bases). Trimming took off 0 bases at V and 6 bases at J, with 15 bases between the two ends. The CDR3 sequence is 16 residues long. Germline V gene sequence: CDR1 MGHRA, CDR2 YSYEKL.

The genes are TRBV20-1 and TRBJ2-5; 10 nucleotides align to TRBD2. Germline V lookup: CDR1 DFQATT, CDR2 SNEGSKA (reference sequence). Unmatched junction bases numbered 12, after V lost 3 bases and J lost 2 bases. The CDR3 is made up of 17 amino acids. The CDR3 is CSASGGTSERPQETQYF. The CDR3 nucleotides are TGCAGTGCTAGCGGAGGGACTAGCGAACGACCACAAGAGACCCAGTACTTC.

There are a few counts of this clonotype. The chain combines TRBV6-5 with TRBJ2-3, with 12 positions matching TRBD2. This CDR3 has 16 residues. CDR1 MNHEY and CDR2 SVGAGI come from the germline V gene. V trimming: 6 bases; J trimming: 4 bases; junction bases outside the gene matches: 8. CDR3 sequence reads: CASRSKTSGGADTQYF. CDR3 nucleotide sequence: TGTGCCAGCAGGTCCAAGACTAGCGGGGGCGCAGATACGCAGTATTTT.

The chain joins TRBV29-1 to TRBJ2-6; 8 bases are a match to TRBD1. The length of the CDR3 is 16 residues. From germline, CDR1 is SQVTM and CDR2 ANQGSEA. After removal of 7 bases from V and 4 bases from J, the junction contained 12 bases not matched to a gene. The CDR3 DNA is TGCAGCGGGGTTGTCAGGGGGCCGGAAGGGGCCAACGTCCTGACTTTC. Amino acid sequence: CSGVVRGPEGANVLTF.

This clonotype showed up just a few times. The chain is built from TRBV7-8 and TRBJ2-6, with 7 bases matching TRBD1. Germline CDR1 SGHVS, CDR2 FQNEAQ. CDR3 length: 19 residues. The junction had 10 bases not matched to a gene; V was cut back by 2 bases and J by 0 bases. DNA for the CDR3: TGTGCCAGCAGCTTACTGACAGGGATTCCTAGCTCTGGGGCCAACGTCCTGACTTTC. This gives the protein CASSLLTGIPSSGANVLTF.

The DNA for the CDR3 is TGTGCCAGCAGCTCGGCCAGGGTAAACGCCGGGGAGCTGTTTTTT. Translating gives CASSSARVNAGELFF. This rearrangement joins TRBV7-9 to TRBJ2-2; D perhaps matches TRBD1 (5 bases). The V gene lost 4 bases and the J gene lost 6 bases, with 15 bases spanning the gap. The V gene's germline CDR1 is SEHNR and CDR2 FQNEAQ (reference sequence). The CDR3 extends over 15 amino acids.

This clonotype was observed a handful of times. The chain has TRBV5-1 and TRBJ2-1, with D possibly TRBD1 on 5 matching bases. Looked up from germline, CDR1 is SGHRS and CDR2 is YFSETQ. Trimming pared 0 bases from V and 6 bases from J, leaving 13 bases between. The CDR3 extends over 15 amino acids. The CDR3 here is CASSLAGALVNEQFF. In DNA form, the CDR3 reads TGCGCCAGCAGCTTGGCTGGGGCGCTTGTCAATGAGCAGTTCTTC.

The V and J genes are TRBV6-5 and TRBJ1-1; TRBD1 is a possible D gene (6 bases). This CDR3 spans 14 amino acids. CDR1 MNHEY and CDR2 SVGAGI come from the germline V gene. Deletions cut 2 bases from V and 8 bases from J, with 15 bases between. CDR3: CASSYAGQTNEAFF. In DNA, the CDR3 is TGTGCCAGCAGTTACGCCGGACAGACCAACGAAGCTTTCTTT.

The V and J genes are TRBV15 and TRBJ2-7; D gene unclear. The CDR3 contains 15 residues. V lost 0 bases, J lost 3 bases, and 12 bases lay in between. The germline V gene encodes CDR1 LNHNV and CDR2 YYDKDF (reference sequence). CDR3 residues: CATSRDLLAYYEQYF. CDR3 DNA sequence: TGTGCCACCAGCAGAGATCTTTTGGCGTACTACGAGCAGTACTTC.

V and J are TRBV30 and TRBJ2-7; weak D call: TRBD1 (5 bases). V lost 0 bases, J lost 2 bases, and 14 bases lay in between. Germline V CDR1 and CDR2: GTSNPN, SVGIG (reference sequence). The CDR3 spans 15 residues. CDR3 sequence: CAWSVARETTYEQYF. The CDR3 bases are TGTGCCTGGAGTGTGGCCAGGGAAACTACCTACGAGCAGTACTTC.

To note about this clonotype: This is likely a read error, given that the CDR3 carries no conserved phenylalanine or tryptophan at its end. V gene TRBV5-1 combines with J gene TRBJ2-1; 9 nucleotides match TRBD1. Germline CDR1 SGHRS, CDR2 YFSETQ. The CDR3 is 15 amino acids. J was trimmed by 5 bases and V by 4 bases; bases with no gene match: 7. CDR3 loop: CASSLGTGYNNEQFL. The CDR3 nucleotides read TGCGCCAGCAGCCTAGGGACAGGGTACAACAATGAGCAGTTCTTA.

This chain joins TRBV20-1 and TRBJ2-7, with 9 bases that match TRBD1. CDR3 length equals 14 residues. Unmatched junction bases numbered 9, after V lost 6 bases and J lost 3 bases. Germline-derived CDR1 and CDR2 are DFQATT and SNEGSKA (reference sequence). In nucleotides, the CDR3 is TGCAGTGCCCTGCCCGGGACAGGGAACTACGAGCAGTACTTC. Residues: CSALPGTGNYEQYF.

The V and J genes are TRBV12-3 or TRBV12-4 and TRBJ2-3; tentative D call: TRBD2 (6 bases). The CDR3 totals 15 residues. V was trimmed by 6 bases and J by 4 bases, leaving 17 bases between them. The CDR3 DNA sequence: TGTGCCAGCAGGGGACTCACAAGGGTCTCAGATACGCAGTATTTT. Its protein is CASRGLTRVSDTQYF.